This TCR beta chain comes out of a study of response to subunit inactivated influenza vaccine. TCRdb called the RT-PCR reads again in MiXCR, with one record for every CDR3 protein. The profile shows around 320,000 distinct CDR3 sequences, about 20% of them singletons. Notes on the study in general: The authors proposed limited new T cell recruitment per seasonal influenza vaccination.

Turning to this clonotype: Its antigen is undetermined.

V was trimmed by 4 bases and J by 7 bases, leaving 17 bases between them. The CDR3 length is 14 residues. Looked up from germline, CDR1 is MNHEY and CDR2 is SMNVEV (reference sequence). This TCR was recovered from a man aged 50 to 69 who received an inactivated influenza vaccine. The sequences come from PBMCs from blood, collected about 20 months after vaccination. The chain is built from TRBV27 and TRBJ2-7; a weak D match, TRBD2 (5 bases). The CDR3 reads CASSSGPGQREQYF. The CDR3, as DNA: TGTGCCAGCAGTTCCGGGCCCGGGCAGCGGGAGCAGTACTTC.